These T cell receptor beta chains were read from a single sample in a study of identical twins. TCRdb re-called the 5' RACE reads through MiXCR, storing one row per CDR3 protein. The table shows more than 250,000 distinct CDR3 sequences, with roughly 8.6% occurring only once. These data also formed part of another study, on yellow fever vaccine responses in identical twins.

The sequencing input was memory (CD45RO+) T cells sorted from blood. These receptors originate from a woman between 18 and 29 years old in good health. CDR3s include the opening cysteine and the closing phenylalanine or tryptophan. D genes are given only for firm matches. Rows may omit the clone size; those that give it use once, few, many or a size class.

D gene	V gene	clone size	J gene	CDR3 DNA	CDR3 protein
TRBD1	TRBV5-1	-	TRBJ1-1	TGCGCCAGCAGCTTGGCAACAGGGGGAAACACTGAAGCTTTCTTT	CASSLATGGNTEAFF
-	TRBV7-9	few	TRBJ1-4	TGTGCCAGCAGCTTATCGGAAACTAATGAAAAACTGTTTTTT	CASSLSETNEKLFF
-	TRBV9	many	TRBJ2-5	TGTGCCAGCAGCGCCCGAGGCTCCATGGGGGAGACCCAGTACTTC	CASSARGSMGETQYF
TRBD1	TRBV2	many	TRBJ1-4	TGTGCCAGCAGCATGCTCCCGGGACAGGGTAAACTGTTTTTT	CASSMLPGQGKLFF
TRBD1	TRBV5-1	few	TRBJ1-2	TGCGCCAGCAGCCCCGGGACAGGGGGCCTACCTAACTATGGCTACACCTTC	CASSPGTGGLPNYGYTF
-	TRBV5-1	-	TRBJ2-2	TGCGCCAGCAGCTTGATGTGGGGGGGCAACACCGGGGAGCTGTTTTTT	CASSLMWGGNTGELFF
TRBD1	TRBV20-1	many	TRBJ1-4	TGCAGTGCTAGGAAAACAGGGGGCGGTAATGAAAAACTGTTTTTT	CSARKTGGGNEKLFF
TRBD1	TRBV7-6	few	TRBJ2-5	TGTGCCAGCAGCTTAGATTTATCAAAAGTAGGGGGCGTCAGGACCCAGTACTTC	CASSLDLSKVGGVRTQYF
TRBD2	TRBV20-1	-	TRBJ2-1	TGCAGTGCTAGAGCTTCCCCACCTACTAGCGGGAGGGCCAATGAGCAGTTCTTC	CSARASPPTSGRANEQFF
-	TRBV28	few	TRBJ2-1	TGTGCCAGCAGTTTAATAGCCTTGAGCTCCTACAATGAGCAGTTCTTC	CASSLIALSSYNEQFF
TRBD2	TRBV5-1	many	TRBJ2-1	TGCGCCAGCGCCGGGGGGAGTAAGGGGAATGAGCAGTTCTTC	CASAGGSKGNEQFF
-	TRBV4-1	many	TRBJ1-4	TGCGCCAGCAGCCTAGGACCAGGGACTGGTGAAAAACTGTTTTTT	CASSLGPGTGEKLFF
TRBD1	TRBV27	-	TRBJ2-5	TGTGCCAGCAGTATCGCCCGGACAGGGTCATGGGAGACCCAGTACTTC	CASSIARTGSWETQYF
-	TRBV4-2	few	TRBJ2-7	TGTGCCAGCAGCCAAGACAGTGAGACCTACGAGCAGTACTTC	CASSQDSETYEQYF
-	TRBV3-1	-	TRBJ1-2	TGTGCCAGCAGCCATGCAGGGCTGAACTATGGCTACACCTTC	CASSHAGLNYGYTF
-	TRBV4-1	many	TRBJ2-3	TGCGCCAGCAGCCAAGCCGGACCCAGCACAGATACGCAGTATTTT	CASSQAGPSTDTQYF
-	TRBV20-1	few	TRBJ2-1	TGCAGTGCCCCTAGTTATTCCTACAATGAGCAGTTCTTC	CSAPSYSYNEQFF
-	TRBV12-3/TRBV12-4	-	TRBJ1-2	TGTGCCAGCAGTTTATCAGACGGGCCCCGACGGGGTGGCTACACCTTC	CASSLSDGPRRGGYTF
-	TRBV20-1	-	TRBJ1-2	TGCAGTGCGACAGACAGGCGCAGCTATGGCTACACCTTC	CSATDRRSYGYTF
-	TRBV6-1	-	TRBJ1-1	TGTGCCAGCAGGTCCGGGACGGACACTGAAGCTTTCTTT	CASRSGTDTEAFF
-	TRBV27	many	TRBJ1-6	TGTGCCAGCAGTTACACCTATAATTCACCCCTCCACTTT	CASSYTYNSPLHF
TRBD2	TRBV12-3/TRBV12-4	many	TRBJ2-2	TGTGCCAGCAGTTATGGCGGGAGGTCGGCCGGGGAGCTGTTTTTT	CASSYGGRSAGELFF
-	TRBV12-3/TRBV12-4	-	TRBJ1-1	TGTGCCAGCAGTTTAGAATTTGGTGAAGCTTTCTTT	CASSLEFGEAFF
-	TRBV6-5	many	TRBJ2-3	TGTGCCAGCAGTTACGCGGTAGATACAGATACGCAGTATTTT	CASSYAVDTDTQYF
-	TRBV5-6	many	TRBJ2-3	TGTGCCAGCAGCCCAGGCCGCACAGATACGCAGTATTTT	CASSPGRTDTQYF
-	TRBV18	few	TRBJ2-1	TGTGCCAGCTCACCACCAACCACCTTCAACTACAATGAGCAGTTCTTC	CASSPPTTFNYNEQFF
TRBD2	TRBV15	-	TRBJ2-1	TGTGCCACCAGCAAACCAGCGGGAGTCACTGAGCAGTTCTTC	CATSKPAGVTEQFF
TRBD1	TRBV10-3	-	TRBJ2-4	TGTGCCAGCAGTGAGTCCCCGAGGCAGGGGGTTCCCAAAAACATTCAGTACTTC	CASSESPRQGVPKNIQYF
TRBD1	TRBV10-1	-	TRBJ2-6	TGCGCCAGCAGTCCCGGGACAGGGGCTGGGGCCAACGTCCTGACTTTC	CASSPGTGAGANVLTF
-	TRBV6-5	many	TRBJ1-1	TGTGCCAGCAGTTACTCTGAGGGGACGGCCACTGAAGCTTTCTTT	CASSYSEGTATEAFF
TRBD1	TRBV11-2	many	TRBJ2-1	TGTGCCAGCAGCTCCGACCGGACAGGGAACAACAATGAGCAGTTCTTC	CASSSDRTGNNNEQFF
TRBD2	TRBV6-5	-	TRBJ2-5	TGTGCCAGCAGTTACAGCACTAGCGGGGGGGCCCCCCACTTC	CASSYSTSGGAPHF
TRBD1	TRBV5-1	many	TRBJ1-1	TGCGCCAGCAGCTTTCAAGACAGGGCGAGCACTGAAGCTTTCTTT	CASSFQDRASTEAFF
TRBD1	TRBV5-1	-	TRBJ2-3	TGCGCCAGCAGCCGAAGGACAGGGAGCACAGATACGCAGTATTTT	CASSRRTGSTDTQYF
-	TRBV7-9	few	TRBJ1-2	TGTGCCAGCAGAACACGCGGGGGCTATGGCTACACCTTC	CASRTRGGYGYTF
-	TRBV6-1	many	TRBJ1-2	TGTGCCAGCAAGGGAACAGGACCCTATGGCTACACCTTC	CASKGTGPYGYTF
-	TRBV12-3/TRBV12-4	few	TRBJ2-1	TGTGCCAGCAGTCGGGACGCTGAGCCACAGAGGGAGTTCTTC	CASSRDAEPQREFF
TRBD1	TRBV20-1	few	TRBJ2-6	TGCAGTGCTAGAGGCGGACAGGGTCCTGGGGCCAACGTCCTGACTTTC	CSARGGQGPGANVLTF
TRBD2	TRBV11-1	-	TRBJ2-3	TGTGCCAGCAGCTTAGATCGGAAAGCGGGAGGAAGCACAGATACGCAGTATTTT	CASSLDRKAGGSTDTQYF
-	TRBV29-1	many	TRBJ1-2	TGCAGCGTTGACTGGGGGTATGGCTACACCTTC	CSVDWGYGYTF
-	TRBV7-9	few	TRBJ1-1	TGTGCCAGCAGCGAAACAGGTCTGAACACTGAAGCTTTCTTT	CASSETGLNTEAFF
-	TRBV21-1	-	TRBJ2-7	TGTGCCAGCAGCGGACCGGGACAGGGGGCGATGGACTTC	CASSGPGQGAMDF